This is a list of T cell receptor beta chains from one sample in a study of CD8+ T cells in alopecia areata. The assay was immunoSEQ multiplex PCR, and TCRdb's table has in-frame clones only and misses some. This repertoire shows 150,000 to 200,000 clones, under 80% found once; its top ten account for 1.3%. The sample in question was CD4+ T cells sorted from blood, obtained at approximately week 50, from a patient treated with tofacitinib. The receptors were gathered from a human donor with alopecia areata. CDR3s include the opening cysteine and the closing phenylalanine or tryptophan. Each record gives: clone size, V gene, D gene, J gene, CDR3 protein, CDR3 DNA. The D gene is left open where the match is weak. Expanded clones are given a class, and other clones once, few, many or no size at all.

>.|TRBV2|TRBD2|TRBJ2-7
CASSPAGEYYEQYF
TGTGCCAGCAGTCCAGCGGGGGAATACTACGAGCAGTACTTC
>.|TRBV5-1|.|TRBJ2-1
CASFAGGAHNEQFF
TGCGCCAGCTTCGCAGGGGGGGCCCACAATGAGCAGTTCTTC
>few|TRBV29-1|.|TRBJ1-1
CSVEIRDTEAFF
TGCAGCGTTGAGATCAGGGACACTGAAGCTTTCTTT
>.|TRBV6-6|.|TRBJ1-5
CASSYFGQPQHF
TGTGCCAGCAGTTATTTCGGTCAGCCCCAGCATTTT
>.|TRBV30|TRBD1|TRBJ2-5
CAWSKGALQETQYF
TGTGCCTGGAGTAAGGGGGCCCTACAAGAGACCCAGTACTTC
>few|TRBV7-2|.|TRBJ1-5
CASSLALGDYSNQPQHF
TGTGCCAGCAGCTTAGCGCTTGGGGATTATAGCAATCAGCCCCAGCATTTT
>.|TRBV18|TRBD2|TRBJ2-1
CASSPRAPSGGPYNEQFF
TGTGCCAGCTCACCACGCGCGCCCAGCGGGGGACCGTACAATGAGCAGTTCTTC
>.|TRBV6-5|.|TRBJ1-2
CASSYSILGQGYTF
TGTGCCAGCAGTTACTCTATCCTAGGGCAGGGCTACACCTTC
>.|TRBV19|TRBD1|TRBJ2-5
CASRKTGQETQYF
TGTGCCAGTAGGAAGACAGGGCAAGAGACCCAGTACTTC
>.|TRBV2|.|TRBJ2-1
CASSPLGEQFF
TGTGCCAGCAGTCCGTTAGGGGAGCAGTTCTTC
>once|TRBV5-1|.|TRBJ2-6
CASSLEDSGANVLTF
TGCGCCAGCAGCTTGGAAGACTCTGGGGCCAACGTCCTGACTTTC
>.|TRBV30|TRBD1|TRBJ2-4
CAWSTTGVLAKNIQYF
TGTGCCTGGAGTACAACAGGGGTCCTAGCCAAAAACATTCAGTACTTC
>once|TRBV11-3|.|TRBJ2-3
CASSSYDTQYF
TGTGCCAGCAGCTCTTACGATACGCAGTATTTT
>.|TRBV2|.|TRBJ1-6
CASSSTYTLNSPLHF
TGTGCCAGCAGTTCTACTTATACCCTGAATTCACCCCTCCACTTT
>.|TRBV25-1|TRBD1|TRBJ2-2
CASSDRTGFNTGELFF
TGTGCCAGCAGTGACAGGACAGGATTTAACACCGGGGAGCTGTTTTTT
>.|TRBV7-2|TRBD2|TRBJ2-5
CASSSLATSGGSSETQYF
TGTGCCAGCAGCTCTCTCGCGACTAGCGGGGGGAGTTCGGAGACCCAGTACTTC
>.|TRBV2|.|TRBJ1-6
CASTKETGRSPLHF
TGTGCCAGCACCAAGGAGACAGGACGTTCACCCCTCCACTTT
>.|TRBV30|TRBD1|TRBJ1-2
CAFPGQGFGYTF
TGTGCCTTCCCGGGACAGGGGTTTGGCTACACCTTC
>.|TRBV30|.|TRBJ2-6
CAWGTSGANVLTF
TGTGCCTGGGGGACTTCTGGGGCCAACGTCCTGACTTTC
>.|TRBV4-3|.|TRBJ1-4
CASSQATGEKLFF
TGCGCCAGCAGCCAAGCTACAGGTGAAAAACTGTTTTTT
>.|TRBV11-3|.|TRBJ2-1
CASRPAGFSPFF
TGTGCCAGCCGTCCCGCGGGGTTTTCTCCGTTCTTC
>.|TRBV4-1|.|TRBJ2-4
CASSQAPAKNIQYF
TGCGCCAGCAGCCAAGCGCCAGCCAAAAACATTCAGTACTTC
>.|TRBV27|.|TRBJ1-2
CASSSTGRNYGYTF
TGTGCCAGCAGTTCGACCGGCCGGAACTATGGCTACACCTTC
>.|TRBV29-1|.|TRBJ2-5
CSVGQMYQETQYF
TGCAGCGTCGGACAGATGTACCAAGAGACCCAGTACTTC
>.|TRBV20-1|.|TRBJ2-5
CSARYGETQYF
TGCAGTGCTAGATATGGGGAGACCCAGTACTTC
>.|TRBV29-1|.|TRBJ2-6
CSVDPGANVLTF
TGCAGCGTTGATCCCGGGGCCAACGTCCTGACTTTC
>.|TRBV5-1|.|TRBJ2-1
CASSPHGSSYNEQFF
TGCGCCAGCAGCCCCCACGGAAGCTCCTACAATGAGCAGTTCTTC
>.|TRBV6-5|.|TRBJ1-2
CATTRDAPGVGYTF
TGTGCCACGACTCGGGACGCTCCCGGAGTCGGCTACACCTTC
>.|TRBV7-8|TRBD1|TRBJ2-5
CASSSRTGWETQYF
TGTGCCAGCAGCAGCCGGACAGGTTGGGAGACCCAGTACTTC
>.|TRBV25-1|TRBD2|TRBJ2-7
CASSVTSGSEQYF
TGTGCCAGCAGTGTGACTAGCGGGAGCGAGCAGTACTTC
>.|TRBV29-1|TRBD1|TRBJ1-2
CSVEGPGQGYGYTF
TGCAGCGTTGAAGGTCCGGGACAGGGCTATGGCTACACCTTC
>.|TRBV7-9|.|TRBJ1-1
CASSLDLITEAFF
TGTGCCAGCAGCTTAGATCTAATCACTGAAGCTTTCTTT
>.|TRBV27|.|TRBJ1-6
CASSLSNSPLHF
TGTGCCAGCAGTTTGAGTAATTCACCCCTCCACTTT
>few|TRBV19|TRBD1|TRBJ1-5
CASSRLGQGRQPQHF
TGTGCCAGTAGTAGGCTGGGACAGGGAAGGCAGCCCCAGCATTTT
>.|TRBV7-2|.|TRBJ1-2
CASSLFLELGRGYTF
TGTGCCAGCAGCTTATTTCTAGAGTTGGGACGAGGCTACACCTTC
>.|TRBV29-1|.|TRBJ2-2
CSVGGHSNTGELFF
TGCAGCGTGGGGGGGCATTCGAACACCGGGGAGCTGTTTTTT
>.|TRBV20-1|.|TRBJ1-1
CSASRGTEAFF
TGCAGTGCTAGTAGGGGGACTGAAGCTTTCTTT
>once|TRBV25-1|.|TRBJ2-3
CASRSMADTQYF
TGTGCCAGCAGGAGTATGGCAGATACGCAGTATTTT
>few|TRBV25-1|TRBD1|TRBJ2-7
CASSAPGGTGGFNEQYF
TGTGCCAGCAGTGCACCGGGCGGGACAGGGGGGTTCAACGAGCAGTACTTC
>.|TRBV2|.|TRBJ1-2
CASTGSHSNYGYTF
TGTGCTTCTACAGGGTCGCACTCGAACTATGGCTACACCTTC
>many|TRBV7-2|.|TRBJ2-1
CASSLRASITYNEQFF
TGTGCCAGCAGCTTACGGGCCAGTATCACCTACAATGAGCAGTTCTTC
>.|TRBV29-1|.|TRBJ2-3
CSVYRQRTDTQYF
TGCAGCGTCTACAGGCAACGCACAGATACGCAGTATTTT
>.|TRBV18|.|TRBJ2-2
CASSRIQGTTGELFF
TGTGCCAGCTCACGGATCCAGGGGACCACCGGGGAGCTGTTTTTT
>.|TRBV2|.|TRBJ1-2
CASSEGAARRNGYTF
TGTGCCAGCAGTGAAGGAGCGGCCAGGCGGAACGGCTACACCTTC